One and the same sample provided the 18 T cell receptor beta chains below, sequenced in a study of T-cell memory formation after mild COVID-19. TCRdb independently ran MiXCR on the 5' RACE reads; one entry per CDR3 protein. The sample has 350,000 to 400,000 distinct CDR3 sequences; 21% are singletons. The sequenced sample consisted of PBMCs or a T cell subset sorted from them (not recorded which). These receptors were taken from an adult woman who had mild COVID-19 (a few samples of this study predate the infection). Cell type and time point are not known.

This clonotype was counted only a few times. The chain combines TRBV13 with TRBJ2-5, with a tentative D call TRBD1 (6 bases). The length of the CDR3 is 14 residues. From germline, CDR1 is PRHDT and CDR2 FYEKMQ (reference sequence). Trimming left V 3 bases short and J 4 bases short, with 12 bases between. CDR3 bases: TGTGCCAGCAGCTTCGGCAGGGGTGGAGAGACCCAGTACTTC. Its protein product is CASSFGRGGETQYF.

This chain joins TRBV20-1 and TRBJ2-1; TRBD2 matches 8 bases. Germline CDR1 and CDR2: DFQATT and SNEGSKA (reference sequence). This CDR3 contains 15 residues. With 1 base clipped from V and 1 base from J, the junction kept 3 bases outside the gene matches. CDR3 sequence: CSARAGGPSYNEQFF. The DNA for the CDR3 is TGCAGTGCTAGAGCGGGAGGGCCATCCTACAATGAGCAGTTCTTC.

A few counts support this clonotype. The chain carries TRBV7-2 and TRBJ2-1; TRBD2 might be the D (7 bases). CDR3 length: 15 residues. Germline CDR1 SGHTA, CDR2 FQGNSA. V was clipped by 5 bases and J by 8 bases, with 19 bases between them. CDR3 region: CASSVWSGKGDEQFF. The CDR3 coding sequence is TGTGCCAGCAGCGTCTGGAGCGGGAAGGGGGATGAGCAGTTCTTC.

The rearrangement joins TRBV7-2 to TRBJ2-5; 11 bases map to TRBD2. V gave up 5 bases and J gave up 5 bases; unmatched junction bases: 4. Germline V gives CDR1 SGHTA, CDR2 FQGNSA. The CDR3 totals 14 residues. CDR3 sequence: CASSVSGRAETQYF. The CDR3 bases are TGTGCCAGCAGCGTTAGCGGGAGGGCGGAGACCCAGTACTTC.

The chain is built from TRBV9 and TRBJ2-1, with no clear D. The CDR3 spans 16 residues. The germline V gene has CDR1 SGDLS and CDR2 YYNGEE. Trimming removed 4 bases from V and 0 bases from J, with 14 bases in between. The CDR3 bases are TGTGCCAGCAGCCCCCCGACCACATTCTCCTACAATGAGCAGTTCTTC. This sequence encodes CASSPPTTFSYNEQFF.

In this sample, this clonotype turned up many times. The chain couples TRBV29-1 to TRBJ2-7; 7 positions match TRBD2. This CDR3 region has 13 residues. The trim removed 3 bases at V and 7 bases at J, leaving 9 bases unmatched. Germline CDR1 reads SQVTM; CDR2 reads ANQGSEA. The chain's CDR3 is CSVDPGGVEEQYF. CDR3 nucleotides: TGCAGCGTTGACCCGGGAGGAGTCGAAGAGCAGTACTTC.

This clonotype came up a few times. V usage is TRBV7-2 and J usage is TRBJ2-7; maybe TRBD1 (6 bases). The V and J ends lost 1 base and 0 bases respectively, with 10 bases between them. CDR3 length: 15 residues. Per the germline V gene, CDR1 is SGHTA and CDR2 is FQGNSA. The CDR3 DNA follows: TGTGCCAGCAGCTTAGGTTGGGACAACTCCTACGAGCAGTACTTC. Its translation: CASSLGWDNSYEQYF.

The chain recombines TRBV20-1 with TRBJ1-5; 12 positions agree with TRBD1. Germline-derived CDR1 and CDR2 are DFQATT and SNEGSKA (reference sequence). This CDR3 has 16 residues. The trim removed 2 bases at V and 6 bases at J, leaving 8 bases unmatched. The chain's CDR3 is CSARPTGTGGSQPQHF. In nucleotides, the CDR3 is TGCAGTGCTAGACCTACCGGGACAGGGGGCAGTCAGCCCCAGCATTTT.

This clonotype was seen a single time. The V call is TRBV18, the J call TRBJ1-5; 9 nucleotides line up with TRBD1. The CDR3 is 14 residues long. Trimming cost V 3 bases and J 7 bases; bases outside gene matches: 4. CDR1 is KGHSH, CDR2 LQKENI, per germline. CDR3 amino acids: CASSPLDRGQPQHF. CDR3 bases: TGTGCCAGCTCACCCTTGGACAGGGGCCAGCCCCAGCATTTT.

In nucleotides, the CDR3 is TGTGCCAGCAGTTACTCGGGGGGGATCTACTACTATGGCTACACCTTC. Its protein is CASSYSGGIYYYGYTF. This chain uses TRBV6-6 with TRBJ1-2, with D maybe TRBD1 (5 bases). There are 16 residues in the CDR3. Germline CDR1 MNHNY, CDR2 SVGAGI (reference sequence). Trimming pared 0 bases from V and 3 bases from J, leaving 14 bases between.

The chain is built from TRBV5-1 and TRBJ1-1; unclear D gene. This CDR3 is 14 amino acids long. The V gene's germline CDR1 is SGHRS and CDR2 YFSETQ. Trimming left V 0 bases short and J 5 bases short, with 11 bases between. CDR3: CASSLGAGGTEAFF. DNA for the CDR3: TGCGCCAGCAGCTTGGGCGCCGGAGGTACTGAAGCTTTCTTT.

The chain links TRBV6-2 or TRBV6-3 to TRBJ2-7; TRBD2 matches 7 bases. The CDR3 is 16 amino acids. Trimming at V came to 5 bases and at J to 0 bases, leaving 10 bases not matched to a gene. The germline CDR1 and CDR2 sequences are MNHEY and SVGEGT. The CDR3 loop reads CASSTTALAGSYEQYF. In DNA form, the CDR3 reads TGTGCCAGCAGTACGACCGCCTTAGCGGGCTCCTACGAGCAGTACTTC.

J is TRBJ2-5 and V is TRBV20-1; 7 nucleotides line up with TRBD1. V lost 1 base and J lost 10; bases outside the gene matches: 9. This CDR3 region has 13 residues. Germline-derived CDR1 and CDR2 are DFQATT and SNEGSKA (reference sequence). CDR3 region: CSARGSQHRGQYF. The CDR3, as DNA: TGCAGTGCTAGAGGGTCGCAGCACAGGGGCCAGTACTTC.

This clonotype showed up just a few times. The chain links TRBV24-1 to TRBJ2-5; D is possibly TRBD1 (5 bases). The CDR3 has 13 residues. Per the germline V gene, CDR1 is KGHDR and CDR2 is SFDVKD. Between the trimmed V and J ends, which lost 3 bases and 3 bases, there was a span of 7 bases. The CDR3 coding sequence is TGTGCCACCAGTGATGGACAAGAAGAGACCCAGTACTTC. Protein product: CATSDGQEETQYF.

The rearrangement joins TRBV20-1 to TRBJ2-7, with D perhaps matching TRBD1 (6 bases). V lost 3 bases and J lost 3, with 15 bases in between. The CDR3 totals 14 residues. From germline, CDR1 is DFQATT and CDR2 SNEGSKA (reference sequence). The CDR3, as DNA: TGCAGTGCTAGGCCTGATAACAGGGACTACGAGCAGTACTTC. Translating gives CSARPDNRDYEQYF.

This clonotype was counted only a few times. The gene calls are TRBV7-9 and TRBJ2-5, with TRBD1 as a possible D gene (5 bases). This CDR3 has 15 amino acids. Germline assignment: CDR1 SEHNR and CDR2 FQNEAQ (reference sequence). The V gene lost 0 bases and the J gene lost 0 bases, with 8 bases spanning the gap. In DNA form, the CDR3 reads TGTGCCAGCAGCTTAGCGTACAGGAACCAAGAGACCCAGTACTTC. It encodes CASSLAYRNQETQYF.

This clonotype came up a few times. This rearrangement joins TRBV9 to TRBJ2-5; TRBD2 agrees at 10 bases. The J segment lost 1 base and the V segment lost 6 bases, leaving 12 bases of the junction unmatched. The germline CDR1 and CDR2 sequences are SGDLS and YYNGEE. This CDR3 comprises 17 residues. CDR3 in amino acids: CASIGRRSGGPQETQYF. DNA for the CDR3: TGTGCCAGCATCGGCCGTCGTAGCGGGGGGCCCCAAGAGACCCAGTACTTC.

V gene TRBV20-1 combines with J gene TRBJ2-7; 7 bases are a match to TRBD1. In germline, CDR1 is DFQATT, CDR2 SNEGSKA (reference sequence). There are 14 residues in the CDR3. After removal of 0 bases from V and 1 base from J, the junction contained 3 bases not matched to a gene. CDR3 in DNA: TGCAGTGCTAGAGATGGGACAGATTCCTACGAGCAGTACTTC. Translation gives CSARDGTDSYEQYF.